Following are 5 T cell receptor beta chains from one sample sequenced in a study of CD8 T cells in Susac syndrome (dated by TCRdb to the late 2010s). The library was prepared using the immunoSEQ multiplex PCR assay. RNA was extracted using the RNeasy kit, and about 0.45 to 1 ug of the RNA was reverse transcribed with random hexamers. TCRdb's own reprocessing of the public reads used fastp at Q25 and MiXCR and kept productive beta chains. Each entry is one CDR3 protein sequence, shown with its most common DNA and genes. Across this sample there are roughly 70,000 distinct CDR3 sequences, with roughly 95% seen only once. The ten largest clones capture over 0.09% of the sample. The sample comprised CD4+ T cells from PBMCs. The receptor source for this set is a human donor with multiple sclerosis.

This chain links TRBV12-3 or TRBV12-4 with TRBJ2-7, with 11 bases lining up with TRBD1. This CDR3 comprises 16 residues. V dropped 5 bases and J dropped 1; count of bases not matched to a gene: 7. CDR3 in amino acids: CASSAGTGGRSYEQYF. The DNA for the CDR3 is TGTGCCAGCAGTGCCGGGACAGGGGGTCGGTCCTACGAGCAGTACTTC.

CDR3 DNA: TGTGCCAGCTCACCACGGCAGGGGACCGAGCAGTACTTC. Its translation is CASSPRQGTEQYF. The rearrangement uses TRBV18 and TRBJ2-7; TRBD1 might be the D (6 bases). Germline lookup yields CDR1 KGHSH and CDR2 LQKENI. V was shortened by 1 base and J by 6 bases, with 10 bases between the two germline ends. This CDR3 comprises 13 residues. Complete variable domain (other parts from reference TRBV18 and TRBJ2-7): NAGVMQNPRHLVRRRGQEARLRCSPMKGHSHVYWYRQLPEEGLKFMVYLQKENIIDESGMPKERFSAEFPKEGPSILRIQQVVRGDSAAYFCASSPRQGTEQYFGPGTRLTVT.

This clonotype appeared a few times. The CDR3 DNA follows: TGTGCCACCAGTGGCGACAGAGAGACCCAGTACTTC. Its protein product is CATSGDRETQYF. The V call is TRBV24-1, the J call TRBJ2-5, with TRBD1 as a possible D gene (5 bases). V lost 5 bases to trimming and J lost 4 bases, with 7 bases between them. Germline CDR1 and CDR2: KGHDR and SFDVKD. The CDR3 has 12 amino acids.

The chain recombines TRBV30 with TRBJ2-2; D gene ambiguous. With 5 bases removed from V and 6 bases from J, the gap between germline ends came to 13 bases. Germline V gene sequence: CDR1 GTSNPN, CDR2 SVGIG (reference sequence). The CDR3 is made up of 13 amino acids. The CDR3 nucleotides are TGTGCCTGGGCGGCAGCACTGGCCGGGGAGCTGTTTTTT. Amino acid sequence: CAWAAALAGELFF.

This chain connects TRBV24-1 to TRBJ2-7; a possible D gene is TRBD1 (7 bases). Trimming took off 3 bases at V and 7 bases at J, with 21 bases between the two ends. Germline V gene lookup returns CDR1 KGHDR and CDR2 SFDVKD. This CDR3 region has 16 residues. The CDR3 DNA reads TGTGCCACCAGTGATCCGCGGGAAGGGGGCTTAGGAGAGCAGTACTTC. This gives the protein CATSDPREGGLGEQYF.